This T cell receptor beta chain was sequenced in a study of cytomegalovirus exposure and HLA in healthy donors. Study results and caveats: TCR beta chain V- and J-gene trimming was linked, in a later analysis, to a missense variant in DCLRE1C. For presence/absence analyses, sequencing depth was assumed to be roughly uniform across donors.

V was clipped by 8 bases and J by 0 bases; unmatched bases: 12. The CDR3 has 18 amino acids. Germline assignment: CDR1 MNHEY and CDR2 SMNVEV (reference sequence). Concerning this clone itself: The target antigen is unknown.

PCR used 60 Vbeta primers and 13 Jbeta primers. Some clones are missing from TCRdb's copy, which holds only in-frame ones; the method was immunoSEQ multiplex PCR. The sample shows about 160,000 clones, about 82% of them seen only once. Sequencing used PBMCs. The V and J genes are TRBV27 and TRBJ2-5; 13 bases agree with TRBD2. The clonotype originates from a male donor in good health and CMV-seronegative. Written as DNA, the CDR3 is TGTGCCAGCGGCCGAAGAAGACTAGCGGGGGGAGACCAAGAGACCCAGTACTTC. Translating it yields CASGRRRLAGGDQETQYF.